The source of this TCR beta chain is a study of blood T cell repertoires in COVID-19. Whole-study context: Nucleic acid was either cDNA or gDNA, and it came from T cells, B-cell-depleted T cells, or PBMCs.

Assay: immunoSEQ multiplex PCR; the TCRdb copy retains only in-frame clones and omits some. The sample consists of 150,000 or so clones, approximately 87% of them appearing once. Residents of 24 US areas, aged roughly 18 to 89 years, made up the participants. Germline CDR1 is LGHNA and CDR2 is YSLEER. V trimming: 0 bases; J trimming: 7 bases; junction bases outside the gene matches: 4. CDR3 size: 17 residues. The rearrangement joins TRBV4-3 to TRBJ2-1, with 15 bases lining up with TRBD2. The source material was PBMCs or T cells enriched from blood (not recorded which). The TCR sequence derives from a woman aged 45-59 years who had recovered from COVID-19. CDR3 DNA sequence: TGCGCCAGCAGCCAAGATTGGGGGACTAGCGGGAGGAATGAGCAGTTCTTC. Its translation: CASSQDWGTSGRNEQFF.